The source of this T cell receptor (beta chain) is a study of CD8 T cells in ankylosing spondylitis (dated by TCRdb to about 2017). At the level of the whole study: The study set out to find disease-linked TCR variants by profiling T cell receptor beta repertoires in ankylosing spondylitis patients and healthy donors. Peripheral blood samples were taken, and synovial fluid was additionally collected from ankylosing spondylitis patients. The whole study cohort included 85 to 120 healthy donors and around 24 ankylosing spondylitis patients. The study at large found these results: The disease-linked clones showed a CD8+ phenotype and occurred at relatively low frequencies in peripheral blood. The disease-linked clones were reported to be significantly enriched in matched synovial fluid samples from ankylosing spondylitis patients. Blood from ankylosing spondylitis patients appeared to be characterized by a TCR beta motif composed of several highly homologous amino acid variants. Some motif variants were previously reported in synovial fluid and blood of reactive arthritis patients, suggesting common disease-initiation mechanisms.

TCRdb shows the sequencer as Illumina HiSeq 2500. Quantitative 5'-RACE with molecular barcodes was used to prepare TCR beta libraries. The paper's processing steps were these. A new computational method, built on a probabilistic model of VDJ rearrangement, was used to identify disease-linked TCR variants. The public reads were run again by TCRdb, first through fastp at Q25 and then through MiXCR, and only productive beta chains were kept. Entries are consolidated by CDR3 protein sequence, retaining the most common genes and DNA. None of the V and J calls come from the authors' own analysis; TCRdb made them. The sample table records 350,000 or so distinct CDR3 sequences; roughly 11% of these occur just once. Roughly 9% of the sample lies in the top ten. The CDR3 has 13 amino acids, counting the end cysteine and phenylalanine. Of the read, only the CDR3 DNA is kept; its 39 bases are in frame from base 1. The germline V gene sets CDR1 to SGHVS and CDR2 to FQNEAQ. Deletion took 1 base off V and 4 bases off J, with a span of 5 bases between the germline ends.

This clonotype was detected many times. Its antigen remains unidentified. Base quality data are lacking; no much larger clone is found one base away. The source of this sequence is a female donor with ankylosing spondylitis or in good health (not recorded which). The chain links TRBV7-8 with TRBJ2-1, with the D gene not confidently named. Sequences were obtained from blood, either unsorted or a sorted T cell fraction (not recorded which). The CDR3 is CASSLVRYNEQFF. The nucleotides read TGTGCCAGCAGCTTAGTCAGGTACAATGAGCAGTTCTTC. Reference TRBV7-8 and TRBJ2-1 proteins supply the regions before and after the CDR3; the full variable domain is: GAGVSQSPRYKVAKRGQDVALRCDPISGHVSLFWYQQALGQGPEFLTYFQNEAQLDKSGLPSDRFFAERPEGSVSTLKIQRTQQEDSAVYLCASSLVRYNEQFFGPGTRLTVL.